A selection of T cell receptor beta chains follows, all from one sample in a study of metastatic and nonmetastatic thyroid tumors. Using MiXCR, TCRdb re-called clones from the PCR reads. This sample has 25,000 to 30,000 clones, with about 17% found just once. The sample was blood. These receptors were obtained from a female donor with papillary thyroid cancer or a benign thyroid nodule (not recorded which). Some clones in this sample may be carry-over from other donors' samples. CDR3s include the opening cysteine and the closing phenylalanine or tryptophan. A D gene is named only where the DNA matches it firmly. Expanded clones are given a class, and other clones once, few, many or no size at all.

-	many	TRBV5-1	TRBJ1-6	13	CASSLSENSPLHF	TGCGCCAGCAGCTTGTCTGAGAATTCACCCCTCCACTTT
-	-	TRBV15	TRBJ1-1	15	CATSSFRGGGAEAFF	TGTGCCACCAGCAGTTTCAGGGGAGGAGGTGCCGAAGCTTTCTTT
-	few	TRBV19	TRBJ2-1	13	CASSIGLGNEQFF	TGTGCCAGTAGTATTGGCTTGGGCAATGAGCAGTTCTTC
-	few	TRBV15	TRBJ1-2	15	CATSRDTGQSYGYTF	TGTGCCACCAGCAGAGATACGGGGCAGAGCTATGGCTACACATTC
TRBD1	many	TRBV29-1	TRBJ1-2	13	CSVRQGASYGYTF	TGCAGCGTTAGACAGGGGGCCTCCTATGGCTACACCTTC
TRBD2	medium-sized	TRBV6-1	TRBJ2-2	15	CASSERGSGAGELFF	TGTGCCAGCAGTGAACGGGGTAGCGGGGCCGGGGAGCTGTTTTTT
-	-	TRBV19	TRBJ1-5	14	CASRAIFSNQSQHF	TGTGCCTCCAGGGCGATTTTTAGCAATCAGTCCCAGCATTTT
TRBD1	many	TRBV20-1	TRBJ1-2	13	CSARRRDREAYTF	TGCAGTGCTAGAAGGCGGGACAGGGAAGCCTACACCTTC